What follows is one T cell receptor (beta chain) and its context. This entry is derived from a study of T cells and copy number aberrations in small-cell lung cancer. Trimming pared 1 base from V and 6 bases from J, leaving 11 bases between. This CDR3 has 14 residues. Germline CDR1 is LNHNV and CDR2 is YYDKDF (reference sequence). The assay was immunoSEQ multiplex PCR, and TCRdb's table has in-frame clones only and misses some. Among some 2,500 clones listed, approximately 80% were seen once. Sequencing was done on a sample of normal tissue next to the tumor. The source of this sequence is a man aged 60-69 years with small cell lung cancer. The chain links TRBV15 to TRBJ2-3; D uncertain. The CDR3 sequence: CATSRVNGWDTQYF. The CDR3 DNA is TGTGCCACCAGCAGAGTCAACGGTTGGGATACGCAGTATTTT.